The present TCR beta chain was sequenced within a study of T cells in Graves' hyperthyroidism and ophthalmopathy. Findings of the study overall: Peripheral blood also featured most of the thyroid clonotypes expanded above 0.001.

There are many counts of this clonotype. No antigen is known for it. RNA transcripts were the template for amplifying TCR beta CDR3 regions. During a first-round RT-PCR of the TCR CDR3, the HTBI primer set was used. TCRdb reanalysed the multiplex PCR reads using MiXCR and keeps one entry per CDR3 protein. The sample yields 360,000 or so distinct CDR3 sequences, under 20% seen once. Graves' hyperthyroidism is called stable when ophthalmopathy does not progress within 18 months. The study based diagnoses on clinical symptoms, serum thyroxine and TRAb, thyroid ultrasound and orbital computed tomography. Germline V gives CDR1 MNHEY, CDR2 SVGEGT. This CDR3 contains 14 residues. V was trimmed by 8 bases and J by 4 bases, leaving 18 bases between them.

The sequence came from a woman between 18 and 29 years old with Graves' hyperthyroidism. This chain links TRBV6-2 or TRBV6-3 with TRBJ2-7; D call uncertain. Material for sequencing was blood. This CDR3 is CASSRVSGGYEQYF. The CDR3 nucleotides are TGTGCCAGCTCCCGTGTCAGTGGCGGATACGAGCAGTACTTC.